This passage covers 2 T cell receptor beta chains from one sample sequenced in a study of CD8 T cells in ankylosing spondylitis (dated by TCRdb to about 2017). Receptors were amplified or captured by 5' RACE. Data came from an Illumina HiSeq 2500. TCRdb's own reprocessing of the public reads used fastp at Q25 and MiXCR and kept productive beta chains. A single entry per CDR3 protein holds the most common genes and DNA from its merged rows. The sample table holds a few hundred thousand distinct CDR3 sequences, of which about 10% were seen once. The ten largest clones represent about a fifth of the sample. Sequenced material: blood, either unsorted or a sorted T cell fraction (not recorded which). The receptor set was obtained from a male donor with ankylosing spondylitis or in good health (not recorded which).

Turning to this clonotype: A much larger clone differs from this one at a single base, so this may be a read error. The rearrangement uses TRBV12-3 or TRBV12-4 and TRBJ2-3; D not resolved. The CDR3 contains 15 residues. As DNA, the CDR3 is TGTGCCAGCAGTTTAGCCGGGTCGGGCACAGATATGCAGTATTTT. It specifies CASSLAGSGTDMQYF.

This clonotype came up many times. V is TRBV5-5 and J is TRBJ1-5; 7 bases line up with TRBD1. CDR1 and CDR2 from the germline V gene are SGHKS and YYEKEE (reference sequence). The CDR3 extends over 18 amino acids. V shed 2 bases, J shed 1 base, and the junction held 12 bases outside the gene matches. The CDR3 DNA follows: TGTGCCAGCAGCTTTGAGGGGGCGGGAGGTGTGAGCAATCAGCCCCAGCATTTT. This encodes CASSFEGAGGVSNQPQHF.